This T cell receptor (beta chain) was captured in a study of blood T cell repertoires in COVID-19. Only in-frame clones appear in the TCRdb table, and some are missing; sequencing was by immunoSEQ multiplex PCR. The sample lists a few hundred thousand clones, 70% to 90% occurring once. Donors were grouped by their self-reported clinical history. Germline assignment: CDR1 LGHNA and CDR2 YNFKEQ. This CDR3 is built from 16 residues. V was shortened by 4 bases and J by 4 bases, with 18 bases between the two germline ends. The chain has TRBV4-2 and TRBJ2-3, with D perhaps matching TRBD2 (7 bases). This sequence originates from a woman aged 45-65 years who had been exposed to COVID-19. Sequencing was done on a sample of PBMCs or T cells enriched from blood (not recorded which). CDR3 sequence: CASSPVRGGASDTQYF. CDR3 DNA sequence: TGTGCCAGCAGCCCGGTGAGGGGGGGGGCCTCAGATACGCAGTATTTT.